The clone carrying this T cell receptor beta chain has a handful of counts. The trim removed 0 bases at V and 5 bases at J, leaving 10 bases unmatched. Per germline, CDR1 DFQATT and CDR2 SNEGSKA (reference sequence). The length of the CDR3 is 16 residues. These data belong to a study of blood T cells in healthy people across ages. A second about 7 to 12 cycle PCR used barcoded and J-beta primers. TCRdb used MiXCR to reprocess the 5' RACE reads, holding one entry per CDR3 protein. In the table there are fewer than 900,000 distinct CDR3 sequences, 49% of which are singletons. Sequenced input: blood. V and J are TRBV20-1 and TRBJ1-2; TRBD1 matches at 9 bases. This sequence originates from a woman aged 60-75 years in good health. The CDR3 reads CSARDKGTGLGYGYTF. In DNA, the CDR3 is TGCAGTGCTAGAGATAAGGGGACAGGGCTAGGGTATGGCTACACCTTC.